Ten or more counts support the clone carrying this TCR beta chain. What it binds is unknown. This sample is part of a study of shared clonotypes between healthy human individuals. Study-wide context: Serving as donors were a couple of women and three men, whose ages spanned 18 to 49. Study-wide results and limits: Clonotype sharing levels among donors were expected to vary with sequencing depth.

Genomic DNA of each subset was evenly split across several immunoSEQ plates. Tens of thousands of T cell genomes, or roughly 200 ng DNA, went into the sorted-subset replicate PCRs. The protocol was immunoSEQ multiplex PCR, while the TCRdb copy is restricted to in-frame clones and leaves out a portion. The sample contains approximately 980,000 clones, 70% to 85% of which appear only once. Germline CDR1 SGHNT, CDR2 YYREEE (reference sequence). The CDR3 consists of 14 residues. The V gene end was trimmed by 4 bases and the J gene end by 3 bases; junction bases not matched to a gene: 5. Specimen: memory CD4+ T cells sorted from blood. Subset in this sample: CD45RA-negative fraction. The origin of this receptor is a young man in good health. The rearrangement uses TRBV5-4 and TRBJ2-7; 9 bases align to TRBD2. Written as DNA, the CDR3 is TGTGCCAGCAGCCGTAGCGGGGGCTACTACGAGCAGTACTTC. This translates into CASSRSGGYYEQYF.